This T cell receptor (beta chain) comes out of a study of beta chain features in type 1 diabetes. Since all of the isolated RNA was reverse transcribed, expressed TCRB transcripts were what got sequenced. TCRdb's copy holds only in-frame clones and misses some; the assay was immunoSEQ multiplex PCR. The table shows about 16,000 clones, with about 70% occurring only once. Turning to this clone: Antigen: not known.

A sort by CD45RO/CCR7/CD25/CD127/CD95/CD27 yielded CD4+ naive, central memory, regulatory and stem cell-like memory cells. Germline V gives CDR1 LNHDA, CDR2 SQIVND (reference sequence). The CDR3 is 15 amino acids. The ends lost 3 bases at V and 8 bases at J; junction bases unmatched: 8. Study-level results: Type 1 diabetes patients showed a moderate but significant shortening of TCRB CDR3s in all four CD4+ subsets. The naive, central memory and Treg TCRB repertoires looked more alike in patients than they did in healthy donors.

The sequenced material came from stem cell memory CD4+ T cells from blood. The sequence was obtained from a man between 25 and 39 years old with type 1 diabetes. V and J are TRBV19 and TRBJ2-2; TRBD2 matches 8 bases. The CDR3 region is CASSIASGSGGELFF. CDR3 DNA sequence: TGTGCCAGTAGTATCGCTAGCGGGTCGGGGGGGGAGCTGTTTTTT.